The next 18 T cell receptor beta chains were all read from a single sample in a study of blood T cell repertoires in COVID-19. Profiling relied on immunoSEQ multiplex PCR, and the TCRdb table lists in-frame clones only, not all of them. The sample contains tens of thousands of clones, over 70% of which appear only once. Sequenced material: peripheral blood. These receptors came from a human donor with active or convalescent COVID-19. The donor label of this sample is uncertain.

The chain employs TRBV29-1 and TRBJ1-5; 9 positions agree with TRBD1. The J segment lost 5 bases and the V segment lost 4 bases, leaving 0 bases of the junction unmatched. The CDR3 length is 12 residues. CDR1 and CDR2 from the germline V gene are SQVTM and ANQGSEA. The CDR3 DNA reads TGCAGCGTTGGACAGGGGGATCAGCCCCAGCATTTT. This sequence encodes CSVGQGDQPQHF.

The chain has TRBV5-1 and TRBJ2-5; tentative D call: TRBD2 (5 bases). The CDR3 has 12 residues. V was trimmed by 4 bases and J by 5 bases, leaving 9 bases between them. CDR1 and CDR2 from the germline V gene are SGHRS and YFSETQ. For the CDR3, the DNA is TGCGCCAGCAGCGCCAGAGGGGAGACCCAGTACTTC. This translates into CASSARGETQYF. Filled out from reference TRBV5-1 and TRBJ2-5, the complete variable domain reads KAGVTQTPRYLIKTRGQQVTLSCSPISGHRSVSWYQQTPGQGLQFLFEYFSETQRNKGNFPGRFSGRQFSNSRSEMNVSTLELGDSALYLCASSARGETQYFGPGTRLLVL.

This clone was observed a handful of times. The chain uses TRBV7-6 and TRBJ1-1, with 7 bases lining up with TRBD1. The CDR3 covers 13 residues. Germline CDR1 and CDR2: SGHVS and FNYEAQ. V gave up 7 bases and J gave up 0 bases; unmatched junction bases: 2. In DNA form, the CDR3 reads TGTGCCAGCATGGACAGGATGAACACTGAAGCTTTCTTT. Protein: CASMDRMNTEAFF.

V gene TRBV27 combines with J gene TRBJ2-7; 10 bases fit TRBD1. The V and J ends lost 5 bases and 5 bases, in that order; junction bases with no gene match: 9. The CDR3 sequence is 15 residues long. The germline V gene encodes CDR1 MNHEY and CDR2 SMNVEV (reference sequence). CDR3 sequence (DNA): TGTGCCAGCAGTCCTAGGACAGGGGGGGGCCACGAGCAGTACTTC. Translating gives CASSPRTGGGHEQYF.

A remark on this clone: Other DNA sequences in this specimen translate into the identical CDR3. The rearrangement uses TRBV20-1 and TRBJ1-5; D gene ambiguous. The CDR3 loop spans 13 amino acids. The V end lost 3 bases, the J end lost 3 bases, and 9 bases lay between the germline ends. CDR1 and CDR2 (germline): DFQATT, SNEGSKA (reference sequence). The CDR3 here is CSASTGVNQPQHF. The CDR3 DNA reads as TGCAGTGCTAGTACCGGGGTCAATCAGCCCCAGCATTTT.

This chain uses TRBV6-1 with TRBJ2-1, with D tentatively TRBD1 (5 bases). CDR1 and CDR2 (germline): MNHNS, SASEGT. There are 17 residues in the CDR3. Trimming stripped 0 bases from V and 4 bases from J, with 16 bases between. The CDR3 is CASSEAAGSIGYNEQFF. For the CDR3, the DNA is TGTGCCAGCAGTGAAGCGGCAGGGTCGATCGGGTACAATGAGCAGTTCTTC.

V gene TRBV6-2 or TRBV6-3 combines with J gene TRBJ2-1, with 16 nucleotides matching TRBD2. Germline loops: CDR1 MNHEY, CDR2 SVGEGT. Trimming at V came to 6 bases and at J to 7 bases, leaving 24 bases not matched to a gene. The CDR3 covers 22 residues. The CDR3 sequence is CASRPTGVWGLAGGRGTNEQFF. The CDR3 DNA reads TGTGCCAGCAGGCCTACAGGGGTGTGGGGACTAGCGGGAGGGAGGGGGACAAATGAGCAGTTCTTC.

This clone was counted a few times. This rearrangement joins TRBV27 to TRBJ2-7; TRBD2 might be the D (6 bases). Germline V gene sequence: CDR1 MNHEY, CDR2 SMNVEV (reference sequence). V was cut by 11 bases and J by 0 bases, with 14 bases left in between. CDR3 size: 13 residues. The CDR3 nucleotides are TGTGCCTGTGGGGTCGGGAGCTCCTACGAGCAGTACTTC. Its translation is CACGVGSSYEQYF.

The chain joins TRBV30 to TRBJ1-5, with D unresolved. V was cut by 2 bases and J by 2 bases, with 4 bases left in between. The CDR3 is 12 residues long. Germline loops: CDR1 GTSNPN, CDR2 SVGIG (reference sequence). The DNA of the CDR3 is TGTGCCTGGAGTCCCGGCAATCAGCCCCAGCATTTT. Encoded protein: CAWSPGNQPQHF.

This sequence joins TRBV30 and TRBJ2-2, with D maybe TRBD2 (6 bases). The CDR3 is 15 amino acids. Trimming removed 3 bases at V and 4 bases at J, with 15 bases between. Germline CDR1 and CDR2: GTSNPN and SVGIG (reference sequence). The CDR3 DNA reads as TGTGCCTGGAGCGGAGGACATAGCGGCACCGGGGAGCTGTTTTTT. Amino acids: CAWSGGHSGTGELFF.

This sequence joins TRBV5-1 and TRBJ1-6, with D possibly matching TRBD1 (6 bases). Germline CDR1 reads SGHRS; CDR2 reads YFSETQ. Deletions cut 3 bases from V and 8 bases from J, with 12 bases between. This CDR3 contains 14 residues. The CDR3 loop reads CASSSTGRDSPLHF. CDR3 nucleotide sequence: TGCGCCAGCAGCTCGACAGGTCGGGATTCACCCCTCCACTTT.

The V and J genes are TRBV7-9 and TRBJ1-1, with no clear D. The germline V gene encodes CDR1 SEHNR and CDR2 FQNEAQ (reference sequence). V shed 5 bases and J shed 4 bases, with 20 bases lying between them. The CDR3 covers 16 residues. The CDR3: CASSPTPVMTGTEAFF. CDR3 bases: TGTGCCAGCAGCCCTACACCGGTCATGACGGGCACTGAAGCTTTCTTT.

This chain connects TRBV7-2 to TRBJ2-2; 11 nucleotides agree with TRBD2. The germline V gene encodes CDR1 SGHTA and CDR2 FQGNSA. The ends lost 1 base at V and 4 bases at J; junction bases unmatched: 5. The CDR3 spans 17 residues. The CDR3 is CASSLELAGVRTGELFF. In nucleotides, the CDR3 is TGTGCCAGCAGCTTAGAACTAGCGGGAGTCCGCACCGGGGAGCTGTTTTTT.

The CDR3 spells CASGRSGRGTGELFF. CDR3 DNA sequence: TGCGCCAGTGGCCGTAGCGGGAGAGGCACCGGGGAGCTGTTTTTT. This rearrangement joins TRBV4-3 to TRBJ2-2; 9 nucleotides agree with TRBD2. J lost 4 bases, V lost 9 bases, and 9 bases had no gene match. Germline CDR1 LGHNA, CDR2 YSLEER. The CDR3 is made up of 15 amino acids.

The chain is built from TRBV4-2 and TRBJ1-1, with TRBD1 matching over 12 bases. Germline V gene data show CDR1 as LGHNA and CDR2 as YNFKEQ. The V gene end was trimmed by 2 bases and the J gene end by 10 bases; junction bases not matched to a gene: 11. The CDR3 runs to 16 residues. The CDR3 DNA follows: TGTGCCAGCAGCCAACTTAGTGGGACAGGGGGCGAGGGAGCTTTCTTT. Translation: CASSQLSGTGGEGAFF.

The CDR3 protein is CATSDYGTGIVDEQFF. In DNA, the CDR3 is TGTGCCACCAGTGATTACGGGACAGGGATTGTGGATGAGCAGTTCTTC. The chain uses TRBV24-1 and TRBJ2-1; the match to TRBD1 covers 9 bases. V dropped 2 bases and J dropped 8; count of bases not matched to a gene: 9. The CDR3 contains 16 residues. CDR1 is KGHDR, CDR2 SFDVKD, per germline.

This clone was found a few times. The V gene is TRBV9, the J gene TRBJ2-3; 7 nucleotides match TRBD1. The V gene end was trimmed by 6 bases and the J gene end by 9 bases; junction bases not matched to a gene: 16. Germline V gene sequence: CDR1 SGDLS, CDR2 YYNGEE. The CDR3 totals 15 residues. The DNA of the CDR3 is TGTGCCAGCACCCCAACCGACAGGGCCCGTTCCACGCAGTATTTT. As protein: CASTPTDRARSTQYF.

This clone was seen once. J is TRBJ2-5 and V is TRBV28; D perhaps matches TRBD1 (5 bases). The CDR3 loop spans 14 amino acids. V dropped 5 bases and J dropped 7 bases, with 17 bases sitting between them. CDR1 is MDHEN and CDR2 is SYDVKM in the germline V gene. DNA for the CDR3: TGTGCCAGCAGTCCCGACAGACCCCAGCCGACCCAGTACTTC. It codes for CASSPDRPQPTQYF.